This T cell receptor (beta chain) was captured in a study of shared clonotypes between healthy human individuals. Whole-study findings and limits: Only blood was sampled, and tissue TCR repertoires likely differ from blood ones.

As regards this clone: The antigen is unknown. Within the sample, other DNA sequences also encode this same CDR3.

Researchers ran the assay at a deep level. Libraries were prepared by immunoSEQ multiplex PCR; TCRdb keeps only in-frame clonotypes and omits some of them. The table records around 2,100,000 clones, about 94% of them present only once. Germline CDR1 and CDR2: SQVTM and ANQGSEA. V gave up 4 bases and J gave up 2 bases; unmatched junction bases: 2. The CDR3 contains 15 residues. The naive CD8 subset, CD45RO-negative cells positively selected for CCR7, excluded terminally differentiated effector memory CD45RA+ cells. This chain uses TRBV29-1 with TRBJ2-1; 13 bases fit TRBD2. Sequencing was performed on naive CD8+ T cells sorted from blood. This TCR came from a man younger than 35 in good health. The CDR3 coding sequence is TGCAGCGTTGGACTAGCGGGAGGCCCCTACAATGAGCAGTTCTTC. Residues: CSVGLAGGPYNEQFF.